These 24 T cell receptor beta chains were all obtained from the same sample, sequenced in a study of cytomegalovirus exposure and HLA in healthy donors. With 60 Vbeta and 13 Jbeta primers, the PCR was carried out. Here immunoSEQ multiplex PCR was the method, and the copy in TCRdb shows in-frame clones only, minus some. Here the sample spans more than 110,000 clones, roughly 79% being singletons. Sequenced material: PBMCs. These receptor sequences come from a man in his thirties or forties in good health and CMV-seropositive.

V gene TRBV2 combines with J gene TRBJ2-1, with no clear D. The CDR3 runs 14 residues. Trimming removed 7 bases from V and 4 bases from J, with 14 bases in between. Germline V gives CDR1 SNHLY, CDR2 FYNNEI. The CDR3 nucleotides read TGTGCCAGCAATGACAACCCCGGGTACAATGAGCAGTTCTTC. Translation gives CASNDNPGYNEQFF.

The genes are TRBV28 and TRBJ2-1; D possibly corresponds to TRBD1 (5 bases). Trimming took off 1 base at V and 15 bases at J, with 13 bases between the two ends. The CDR3 is 12 amino acids. Germline V gives CDR1 MDHEN, CDR2 SYDVKM. The CDR3 DNA is TGTGCCAGCAGTTTATCATGGGCAGGGTGGTTCTTC. Translated: CASSLSWAGWFF.

V and J are TRBV28 and TRBJ1-1; 9 bases match TRBD1. Germline V gene lookup returns CDR1 MDHEN and CDR2 SYDVKM. The CDR3 is made up of 14 amino acids. V dropped 3 bases and J dropped 6; count of bases not matched to a gene: 5. The CDR3 sequence is CASSLGTGSAEAFF. CDR3 nucleotide sequence: TGTGCCAGCAGTTTGGGGACAGGGTCGGCTGAAGCTTTCTTT.

J is TRBJ2-5 and V is TRBV10-3, with 8 bases that match TRBD1. With the DNA end fitting TRBJ2-7 better, the J assignment may be wrong. Germline V lookup: CDR1 ENHRY, CDR2 SYGVKD. There are 15 residues in the CDR3. CDR3 sequence: CAISESGTGHYEQYF. The DNA of the CDR3 is TGTGCCATCAGTGAGTCTGGGACAGGACACTACGAGCAGTACTTC.

The CDR3 DNA reads as TGTGCCAGCAGTTCCACATGGACAGGGAACACTGAAGCTTTCTTT. This sequence encodes CASSSTWTGNTEAFF. This sequence joins TRBV6-5 and TRBJ1-1, with 7 positions matching TRBD1. This CDR3 is built from 15 residues. Germline-derived CDR1 and CDR2 are MNHEY and SVGAGI. V was clipped by 4 bases and J by 1 base; unmatched bases: 6.

V is TRBV5-8 and J is TRBJ2-7; 7 positions match TRBD2. After removal of 1 base from V and 1 base from J, the junction contained 2 bases not matched to a gene. This CDR3 has 14 residues. Germline V gene lookup returns CDR1 SGHTS and CDR2 YDEGEE. The CDR3 nucleotides read TGTGCCAGCAGCTTGCTAGCGGCTTCCTACGAGCAGTACTTC. Encoded protein: CASSLLAASYEQYF.

The J gene is TRBJ2-7, the V gene TRBV6-5, with 11 bases aligning to TRBD2. The length of the CDR3 is 16 residues. The germline gives CDR1 MNHEY, CDR2 SVGAGI. Losses at the gene ends were 4 bases for V and 7 bases for J; bases not matched to a gene: 12. In DNA, the CDR3 is TGTGCCAGCAGTTCCAACTTAGCGGGAGGGCCCCTTGAGCAGTACTTC. This sequence encodes CASSSNLAGGPLEQYF.

The chain uses TRBV7-3 and TRBJ2-7; 7 bases align to TRBD2. The length of the CDR3 is 13 residues. Germline CDR1 is SGHTA and CDR2 is FQGTGA. Germline trimming cut 5 bases from V and 6 bases from J; bases unmatched to any gene: 7. DNA for the CDR3: TGTGCCAGCAGCCACACTAGGGAGGGCGAGCAGTACTTC. Translation: CASSHTREGEQYF.

The chain joins TRBV7-9 to TRBJ2-1; D gene uncertain. Germline V gene data show CDR1 as SEHNR and CDR2 as FQNEAQ (reference sequence). V lost 1 base and J 5 bases, leaving 12 bases between the germline ends. The CDR3 is 15 residues long. CDR3 in DNA: TGTGCCAGCAGCTTAGGGTCCCCCTACGACAATGAGCAGTTCTTC. Its translation is CASSLGSPYDNEQFF.

The chain joins TRBV19 to TRBJ2-3; 11 nucleotides match TRBD2. CDR1 is LNHDA, CDR2 SQIVND, per germline (reference sequence). V dropped 5 bases and J dropped 3; count of bases not matched to a gene: 4. This CDR3 has 15 residues. CDR3 residues: CASSLLAGGTDTQYF. CDR3 in DNA: TGTGCCAGTAGTTTATTAGCGGGAGGGACAGATACGCAGTATTTT.

CDR3 residues: CASRPTSGASKNIQYF. CDR3 sequence (DNA): TGTGCCAGCAGACCAACTAGCGGGGCCTCCAAAAACATTCAGTACTTC. The rearrangement uses TRBV28 and TRBJ2-4, with 10 positions matching TRBD2. This CDR3 is built from 16 residues. From germline, CDR1 is MDHEN and CDR2 SYDVKM. Trimming at V came to 6 bases and at J to 2 bases, leaving 7 bases not matched to a gene.

This clone was recorded once. This sequence joins TRBV19 and TRBJ2-5, with TRBD1 identical over 10 bases. Trimming at V came to 10 bases and at J to 5 bases, leaving 7 bases not matched to a gene. The CDR3 spans 13 residues. The V gene's germline CDR1 is LNHDA and CDR2 SQIVND (reference sequence). CDR3 DNA sequence: TGTGCCACCGCCGACAGGGGGCGTGAGACCCAGTACTTC. Protein product: CATADRGRETQYF. Full variable domain (rest looked up from reference TRBV19 and TRBJ2-5): DGGITQSPKYLFRKEGQNVTLSCEQNLNHDAMYWYRQDPGQGLRLIYYSQIVNDFQKGDIAEGYSVSREKKESFPLTVTSAQKNPTAFYLCATADRGRETQYFGPGTRLLVL.

This rearrangement joins TRBV30 to TRBJ1-5; D is unclear. Trimming cost V 0 bases and J 5 bases, with 8 bases left between them. The CDR3 spans 13 residues. Germline V lookup: CDR1 GTSNPN, CDR2 SVGIG (reference sequence). CDR3 in DNA: TGTGCCTGGAGTGTAGGCAGCGATCAGCCCCAGCATTTT. Translation gives CAWSVGSDQPQHF.

This chain uses TRBV11-2 with TRBJ2-3; D perhaps matches TRBD2 (5 bases). V was trimmed by 1 base and J by 1 base, leaving 6 bases between them. Germline CDR1 is SGHAT and CDR2 is FQNNGV. This CDR3 has 14 residues. The CDR3 reads CASSLGGRTDTQYF. The CDR3, as DNA: TGTGCCAGCAGCTTAGGAGGGCGCACAGATACGCAGTATTTT.

J is TRBJ2-6 and V is TRBV2, with 7 bases aligning to TRBD1. The V and J ends lost 7 bases and 2 bases, in that order; junction bases with no gene match: 5. Germline V gene lookup returns CDR1 SNHLY and CDR2 FYNNEI. CDR3 length: 15 residues. CDR3 DNA sequence: TGTGCCAGCAAAGGGGGCTCAGCTGGGGCCAACGTCCTGACTTTC. Protein product: CASKGGSAGANVLTF.

The sample holds one count of this clone. The chain has TRBV10-3 and TRBJ2-2; D ambiguous. CDR1 is ENHRY and CDR2 is SYGVKD in the germline V gene. V dropped 6 bases and J dropped 4 bases, with 15 bases sitting between them. The CDR3 consists of 15 residues. The CDR3 nucleotides read TGTGCCATCAGCCCCGTTGGCGCGGTCACCGGGGAGCTGTTTTTT. This codes for CAISPVGAVTGELFF.

The chain combines TRBV7-2 with TRBJ2-5; possible D gene TRBD2, 6 bases. V shed 1 base and J shed 1 base, with 13 bases lying between them. Germline CDR1 SGHTA, CDR2 FQGNSA. The length of the CDR3 is 16 residues. The CDR3 spells CASSLGLPGGQETQYF. CDR3 nucleotide sequence: TGTGCCAGCAGCTTAGGGCTCCCCGGGGGCCAAGAGACCCAGTACTTC. The entire variable domain, with the rest obtained from reference TRBV7-2 and TRBJ2-5, is as follows: GAGVSQSPSNKVTEKGKDVELRCDPISGHTALYWYRQSLGQGLEFLIYFQGNSAPDKSGLPSDRFSAERTGGSVSTLTIQRTQQEDSAVYLCASSLGLPGGQETQYFGPGTRLLVL.

This clone has just one count. The V gene is TRBV29-1, the J gene TRBJ1-2, with D tentatively TRBD1 (6 bases). Trimming stripped 1 base from V and 4 bases from J, with 7 bases between. Germline lookup yields CDR1 SQVTM and CDR2 ANQGSEA. The CDR3 spans 12 residues. The CDR3 sequence is CSVEGGPYGYTF. In DNA form, the CDR3 reads TGCAGCGTTGAAGGGGGGCCCTATGGCTACACCTTC.

This chain connects TRBV5-8 to TRBJ2-1; 10 nucleotides align to TRBD1. J gave up 4 bases and V 7 bases, and 8 bases lay outside the gene matches. There are 15 residues in the CDR3. Germline V CDR1 and CDR2: SGHTS, YDEGEE. CDR3 protein: CASARGQGPYNEQFF. The CDR3 DNA reads TGTGCCAGCGCCCGGGGACAGGGGCCATACAATGAGCAGTTCTTC. The full variable domain, rest sourced from reference TRBV5-8 and TRBJ2-1, is EAGVTQSPTHLIKTRGQQATLRCSPISGHTSVYWYQQALGLGLQFLLWYDEGEERNRGNFPPRFSGRQFPNYSSELNVNALELEDSALYLCASARGQGPYNEQFFGPGTRLTVL.

The rearrangement links TRBV5-1 to TRBJ2-3; 10 bases match TRBD2. Germline V gives CDR1 SGHRS, CDR2 YFSETQ. CDR3 length: 15 amino acids. With V trimmed by 3 bases and J by 9 bases, 10 bases remained unmatched. The CDR3 region is CASSSWTSGSETQYF. The CDR3 nucleotides read TGCGCCAGCAGCTCTTGGACTAGCGGTTCGGAAACGCAGTATTTT. The full variable domain, in which reference TRBV5-1 and TRBJ2-3 provide the parts outside the CDR3, is KAGVTQTPRYLIKTRGQQVTLSCSPISGHRSVSWYQQTPGQGLQFLFEYFSETQRNKGNFPGRFSGRQFSNSRSEMNVSTLELGDSALYLCASSSWTSGSETQYFGPGTRLTVL.

This chain joins TRBV11-2 and TRBJ2-5; D uncertain. The J call is in doubt because the DNA end fits TRBJ2-7 better. This CDR3 is built from 12 residues. The germline gives CDR1 SGHAT, CDR2 FQNNGV. The CDR3 loop reads CASSLVPREQYF. The CDR3 nucleotides read TGTGCCAGCAGCCTAGTTCCCCGCGAGCAGTACTTC.

This chain joins TRBV7-3 and TRBJ2-5; possibly TRBD2 for D (5 bases). The J call could be wrong; TRBJ2-7 is a better fit for the DNA end. Germline CDR1 SGHTA, CDR2 FQGTGA. CDR3 length equals 13 residues. For the CDR3, the DNA is TGTGCCAGCAGCTTATTTGAGGGAAACGAGCAGTACTTC. This translates into CASSLFEGNEQYF.

This chain connects TRBV11-2 to TRBJ2-7, with a weak D call TRBD1 (5 bases). There are 14 residues in the CDR3. The V end lost 5 bases, the J end lost 1 base, and 12 bases lay between the germline ends. Germline assignment: CDR1 SGHAT and CDR2 FQNNGV. CDR3 residues: CASSASGYSYEQYF. CDR3 in DNA: TGTGCCAGCAGCGCTTCAGGGTATTCCTACGAGCAGTACTTC.

This clone has more than one count but fewer than ten. This chain connects TRBV28 to TRBJ2-3; D remains ambiguous. The CDR3 extends over 14 amino acids. Deletions cut 3 bases from V and 1 base from J, with 8 bases between. Germline lookup yields CDR1 MDHEN and CDR2 SYDVKM. This CDR3 is CASSFLSGTDTQYF. CDR3 DNA sequence: TGTGCCAGCAGTTTCTTGTCAGGCACAGATACGCAGTATTTT.